Listed here is a single T cell receptor (beta chain). The antigen is undetermined. The source of the sample is a study of synovial regulatory T cells in juvenile arthritis. Overall study context: One patient received methotrexate plus infliximab; one lacked treatment information. Broader study findings: iaTreg TCR repertoires were largely private across patients and partially overlapped synovial Teff and blood CPL.

The roughly eleven donors had active juvenile idiopathic arthritis, with 3 polyarticular and 8 oligoarticular cases. Patients had median age 11.6 years, range roughly 2.4-22.9. Assay used: immunoSEQ multiplex PCR; TCRdb lists only in-frame clones, some missing. The sample has 9,000 to 10,000 clones, and its top ten clones hold 0.93%. Germline CDR1 is SNHLY and CDR2 is FYNNEI. This CDR3 has 15 residues. No DNA accompanies this entry. The source of this sequence is a donor aged 2-35 years with juvenile idiopathic arthritis. The specimen was Treg cells from blood. Subset indicated: remaining (HLA-DR-negative) circulating blood Treg cells. The chain is built from TRBV2 and TRBJ1-2. CDR3 protein: CASRERGAQNYGYTF.